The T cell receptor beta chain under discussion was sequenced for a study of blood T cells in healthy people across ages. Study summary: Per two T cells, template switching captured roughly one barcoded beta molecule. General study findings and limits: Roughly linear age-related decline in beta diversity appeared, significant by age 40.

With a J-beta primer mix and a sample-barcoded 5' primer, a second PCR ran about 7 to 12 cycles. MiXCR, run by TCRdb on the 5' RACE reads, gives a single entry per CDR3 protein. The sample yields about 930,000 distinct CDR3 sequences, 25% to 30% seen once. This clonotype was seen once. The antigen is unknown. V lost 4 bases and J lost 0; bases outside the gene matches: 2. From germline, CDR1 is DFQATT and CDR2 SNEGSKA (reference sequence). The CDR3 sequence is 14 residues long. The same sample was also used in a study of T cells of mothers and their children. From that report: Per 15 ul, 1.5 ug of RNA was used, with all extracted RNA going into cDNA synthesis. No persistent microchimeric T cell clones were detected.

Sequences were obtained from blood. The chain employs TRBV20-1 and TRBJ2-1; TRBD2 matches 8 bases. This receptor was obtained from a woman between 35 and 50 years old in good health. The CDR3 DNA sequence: TGCAGTGCTACCGGGACTAGCTCCTACAATGAGCAGTTCTTC. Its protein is CSATGTSSYNEQFF.